This paragraph covers one T cell receptor beta chain sequence. Its antigen is not identified. The sample is drawn from a study of cytomegalovirus exposure and HLA in healthy donors. Study findings and constraints: A later analysis reportedly found fewer N-insertions in an Asian-associated ancestry cluster than the approximately 730-donor mean. The study carried out a later analysis of TCR beta sequences. It associated around 17,000 of them with specific HLA alleles at a false discovery rate of 0.05.

60 Vbeta and 13 Jbeta primers were used in PCR. This table comes from immunoSEQ multiplex PCR, and its TCRdb copy is limited to in-frame clones, with some not included. Here the sample spans around 75,000 clones, about 78% being singletons. The CDR3 runs to 14 residues. Looked up from germline, CDR1 is MNHNS and CDR2 is SASEGT. V lost 2 bases and J lost 3, with 9 bases in between. Material: PBMCs. The chain carries TRBV6-1 and TRBJ2-3; tentatively, D is TRBD2 (6 bases). The TCR sequence derives from a man younger than 30 in good health and CMV-seronegative. In DNA form, the CDR3 reads TGTGCCAGCAGTGAATGGGGGAGGACAGATACGCAGTATTTT. It codes for CASSEWGRTDTQYF.